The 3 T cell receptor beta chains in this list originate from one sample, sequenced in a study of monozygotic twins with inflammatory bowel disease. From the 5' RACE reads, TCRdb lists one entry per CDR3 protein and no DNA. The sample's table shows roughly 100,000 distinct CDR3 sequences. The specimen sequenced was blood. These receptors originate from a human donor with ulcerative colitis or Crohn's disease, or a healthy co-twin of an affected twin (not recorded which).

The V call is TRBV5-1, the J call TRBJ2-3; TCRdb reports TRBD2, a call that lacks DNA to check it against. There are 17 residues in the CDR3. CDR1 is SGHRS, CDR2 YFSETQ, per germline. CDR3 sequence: CASSFTGLAGTTDTQYF.

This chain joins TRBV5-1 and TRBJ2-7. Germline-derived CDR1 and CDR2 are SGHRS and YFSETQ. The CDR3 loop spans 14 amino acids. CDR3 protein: CASSLEAGAHEQYF.

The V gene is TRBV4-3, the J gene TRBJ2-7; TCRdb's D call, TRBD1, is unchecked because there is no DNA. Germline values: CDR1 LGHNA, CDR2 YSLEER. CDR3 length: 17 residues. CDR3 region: CASSQDTQGANSYEQYF.